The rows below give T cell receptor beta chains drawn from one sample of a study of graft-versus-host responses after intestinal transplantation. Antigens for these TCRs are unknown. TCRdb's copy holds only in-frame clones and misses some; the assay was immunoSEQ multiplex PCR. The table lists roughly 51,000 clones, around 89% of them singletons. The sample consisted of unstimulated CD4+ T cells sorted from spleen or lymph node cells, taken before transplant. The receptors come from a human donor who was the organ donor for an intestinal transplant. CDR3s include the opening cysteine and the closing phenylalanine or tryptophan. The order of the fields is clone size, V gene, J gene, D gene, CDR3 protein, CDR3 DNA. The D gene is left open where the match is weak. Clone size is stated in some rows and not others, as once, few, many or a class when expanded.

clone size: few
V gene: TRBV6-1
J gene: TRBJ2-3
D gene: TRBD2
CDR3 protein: CASSRLAGDDTQYF
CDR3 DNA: TGTGCCAGCAGCCGACTAGCGGGAGATGATACGCAGTATTTT

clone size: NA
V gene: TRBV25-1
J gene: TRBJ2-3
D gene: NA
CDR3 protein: CASSDPGDTQYF
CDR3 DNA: TGTGCCAGCAGTGACCCCGGGGATACGCAGTATTTT

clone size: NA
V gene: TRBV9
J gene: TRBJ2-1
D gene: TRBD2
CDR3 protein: CASSATSGSYNEQFF
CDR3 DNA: TGTGCCAGCAGCGCGACTAGCGGGAGCTACAATGAGCAGTTCTTC

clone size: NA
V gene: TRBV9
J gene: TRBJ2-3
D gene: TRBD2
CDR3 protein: CASSPGLAGDTQYF
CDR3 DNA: TGTGCCAGCAGCCCGGGACTAGCGGGAGATACGCAGTATTTT

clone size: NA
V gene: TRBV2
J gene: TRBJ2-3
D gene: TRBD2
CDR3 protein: CASSLSGGTDTQYF
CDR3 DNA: TGTGCCAGCAGCCTCAGCGGGGGCACAGATACGCAGTATTTT

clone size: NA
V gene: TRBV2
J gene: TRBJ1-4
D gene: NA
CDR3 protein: CASSEWGVNEKLFF
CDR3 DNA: TGTGCCAGCAGTGAATGGGGGGTTAATGAAAAACTGTTTTTT

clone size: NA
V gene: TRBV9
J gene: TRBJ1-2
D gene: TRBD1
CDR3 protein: CASSVATGGNYGYTF
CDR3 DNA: TGTGCCAGCAGCGTAGCGACAGGGGGCAACTATGGCTACACCTTC

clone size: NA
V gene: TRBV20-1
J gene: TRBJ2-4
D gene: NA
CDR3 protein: CSVGRQAGYF
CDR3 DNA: TGCAGTGTTGGGAGACAGGCTGGTTACTTC

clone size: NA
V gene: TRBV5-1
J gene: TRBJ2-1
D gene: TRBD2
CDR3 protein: CASSLTPGLANNEQFF
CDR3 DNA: TGCGCCAGCAGCTTGACACCGGGACTAGCCAACAATGAGCAGTTCTTC

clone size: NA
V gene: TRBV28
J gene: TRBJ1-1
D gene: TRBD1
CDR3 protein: CASTAPGQGDTEAFF
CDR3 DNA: TGTGCCAGCACCGCGCCCGGACAGGGGGACACTGAAGCTTTCTTT

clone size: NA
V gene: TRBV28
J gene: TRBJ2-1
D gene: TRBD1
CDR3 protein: CASSFIRQGNEQFF
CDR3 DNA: TGTGCCAGCAGTTTTATCCGACAGGGGAATGAGCAGTTCTTC

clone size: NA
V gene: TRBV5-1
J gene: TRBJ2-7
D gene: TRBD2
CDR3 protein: CASSIGTSGTEQYF
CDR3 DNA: TGCGCCAGCAGCATTGGGACTAGCGGGACGGAGCAGTACTTC

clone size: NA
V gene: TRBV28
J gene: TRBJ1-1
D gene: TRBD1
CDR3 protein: CASSFVRDRATEAFF
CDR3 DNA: TGTGCCAGCAGTTTTGTTCGGGACAGGGCCACTGAAGCTTTCTTT

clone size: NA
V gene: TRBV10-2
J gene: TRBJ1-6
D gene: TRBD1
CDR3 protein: CASRTGAQGNSPLHF
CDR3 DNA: TGCGCCAGCAGGACAGGGGCCCAGGGTAATTCACCCCTCCACTTT

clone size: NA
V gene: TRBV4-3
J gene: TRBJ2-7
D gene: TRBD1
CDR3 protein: CASSTRQGGSYEQYF
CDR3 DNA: TGCGCCAGCAGCACCCGACAGGGGGGGTCCTACGAGCAGTACTTC

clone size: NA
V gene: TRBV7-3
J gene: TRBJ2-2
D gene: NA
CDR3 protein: CASSFIDIVPGELFF
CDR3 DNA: TGTGCCAGCAGCTTCATAGACATAGTGCCCGGGGAGCTGTTTTTT

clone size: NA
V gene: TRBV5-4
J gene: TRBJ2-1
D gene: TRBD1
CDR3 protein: CASTEGASYNEQFF
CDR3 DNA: TGTGCCAGCACCGAGGGGGCCTCCTACAATGAGCAGTTCTTC

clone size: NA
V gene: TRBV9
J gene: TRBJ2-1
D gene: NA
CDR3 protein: CASSVAQTTYNEQFF
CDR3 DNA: TGTGCCAGCAGCGTAGCTCAGACTACCTACAATGAGCAGTTCTTC

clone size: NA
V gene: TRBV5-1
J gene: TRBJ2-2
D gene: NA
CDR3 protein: CASSGFTSRGRTGELFF
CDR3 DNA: TGCGCCAGCAGTGGTTTCACATCAAGGGGCAGGACCGGGGAGCTGTTTTTT

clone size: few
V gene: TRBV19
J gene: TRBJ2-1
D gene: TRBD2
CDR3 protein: CASSGSGRFDEQFF
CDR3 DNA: TGTGCCAGTAGTGGTAGCGGGAGGTTCGATGAGCAGTTCTTC

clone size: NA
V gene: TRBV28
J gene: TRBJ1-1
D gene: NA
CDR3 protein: CASSLRSQVFTEAFF
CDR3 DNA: TGTGCCAGCAGTTTACGGTCTCAGGTATTCACTGAAGCTTTCTTT

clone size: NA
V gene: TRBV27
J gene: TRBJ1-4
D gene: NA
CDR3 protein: CASRRPGIGEKLFF
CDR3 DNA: TGTGCCAGCAGACGACCGGGGATAGGTGAAAAACTGTTTTTT

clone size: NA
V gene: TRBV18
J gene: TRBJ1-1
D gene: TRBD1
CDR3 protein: CASSTGVDTEAFF
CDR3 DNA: TGTGCCAGCTCAACAGGGGTGGACACTGAAGCTTTCTTT

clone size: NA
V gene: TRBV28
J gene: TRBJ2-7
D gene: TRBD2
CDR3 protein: CASSLTSGYEQYF
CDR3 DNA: TGTGCCAGCAGTTTGACTAGCGGTTACGAGCAGTACTTC

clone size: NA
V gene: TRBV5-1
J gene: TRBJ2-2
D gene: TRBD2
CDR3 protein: CASHTSGMNTGELFF
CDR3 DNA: TGCGCCAGCCATACTAGCGGGATGAACACCGGGGAGCTGTTTTTT

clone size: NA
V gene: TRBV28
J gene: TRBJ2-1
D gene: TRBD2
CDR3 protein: CAGSLAGGTGEQFF
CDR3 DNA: TGTGCCGGATCCCTAGCGGGAGGAACGGGTGAGCAGTTCTTC

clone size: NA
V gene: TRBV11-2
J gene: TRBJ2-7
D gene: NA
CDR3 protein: CASSLGAGVLLYEQYF
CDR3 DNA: TGTGCCAGCAGCTTAGGGGCAGGGGTCCTTCTCTACGAGCAGTACTTC

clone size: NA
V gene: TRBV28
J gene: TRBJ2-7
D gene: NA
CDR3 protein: CASSLDSSYEQYF
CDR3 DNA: TGTGCCAGCAGTTTAGACTCTTCCTACGAGCAGTACTTC

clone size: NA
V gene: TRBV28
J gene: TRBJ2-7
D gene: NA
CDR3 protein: CASSSPQDPHPFF
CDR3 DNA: TGTGCCAGCAGTTCGCCACAGGATCCCCACCCTTTTTTC

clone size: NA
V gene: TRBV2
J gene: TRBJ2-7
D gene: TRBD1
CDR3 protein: CASITGGQGPYEQYF
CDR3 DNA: TGTGCCAGCATCACAGGGGGACAGGGCCCCTACGAGCAGTACTTC

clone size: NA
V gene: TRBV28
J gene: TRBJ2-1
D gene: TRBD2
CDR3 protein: CASSPTTSGAYNEQFF
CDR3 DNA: TGTGCCAGCAGTCCGACAACTAGCGGAGCTTACAATGAGCAGTTCTTC

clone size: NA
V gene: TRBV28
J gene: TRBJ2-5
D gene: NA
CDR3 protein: CASSFYSGETQYF
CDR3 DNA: TGTGCCAGCAGTTTCTACAGCGGGGAGACCCAGTACTTC

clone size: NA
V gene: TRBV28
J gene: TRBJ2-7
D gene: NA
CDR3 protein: CAHGGGADYYEQYF
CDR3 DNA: TGTGCCCATGGGGGGGGCGCCGACTACTACGAGCAGTACTTC

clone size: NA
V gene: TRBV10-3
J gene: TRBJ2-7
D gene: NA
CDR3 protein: CAIRPSWGPSSYEQYF
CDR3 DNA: TGTGCCATCAGACCCTCCTGGGGGCCCAGCTCCTACGAGCAGTACTTC

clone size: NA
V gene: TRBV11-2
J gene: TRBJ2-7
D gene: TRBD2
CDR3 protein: CASSSLAGDAYEQYF
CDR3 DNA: TGTGCCAGCAGCTCACTAGCGGGAGACGCCTACGAGCAGTACTTC

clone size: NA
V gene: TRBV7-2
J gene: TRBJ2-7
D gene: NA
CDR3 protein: CASSLSYEQYF
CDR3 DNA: TGTGCCAGCAGTCTTTCCTACGAGCAGTACTTC

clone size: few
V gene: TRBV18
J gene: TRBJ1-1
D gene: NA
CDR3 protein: CASSLPTEGTEAFF
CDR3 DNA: TGTGCCAGCTCACTGCCGACGGAGGGCACTGAAGCTTTCTTT

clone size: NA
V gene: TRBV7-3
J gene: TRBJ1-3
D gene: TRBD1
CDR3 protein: CASSLSGPGQISGNTIYF
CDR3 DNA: TGTGCCAGCAGCTTATCAGGTCCGGGACAGATCTCTGGAAACACCATATATTTT

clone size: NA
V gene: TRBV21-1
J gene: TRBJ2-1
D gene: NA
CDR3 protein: CASSKVGLGYNNEQFF
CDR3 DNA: TGTGCCAGCAGCAAAGTAGGCCTAGGTTATAACAATGAGCAGTTCTTC

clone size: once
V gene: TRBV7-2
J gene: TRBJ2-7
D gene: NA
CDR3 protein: CASSPEWVLSYEQYF
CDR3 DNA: TGTGCCAGCAGCCCCGAATGGGTACTAAGCTACGAGCAGTACTTC

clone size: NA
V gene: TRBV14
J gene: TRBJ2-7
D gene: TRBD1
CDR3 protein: CASSEGPGQAYEQYF
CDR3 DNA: TGTGCCAGCAGCGAAGGGCCGGGACAGGCCTACGAGCAGTACTTC

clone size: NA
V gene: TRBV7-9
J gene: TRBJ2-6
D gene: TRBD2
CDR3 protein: CASSLAGTSGAMANVLTF
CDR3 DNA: TGTGCCAGCAGCTTAGCGGGGACTAGCGGAGCCATGGCCAACGTCCTGACTTTC

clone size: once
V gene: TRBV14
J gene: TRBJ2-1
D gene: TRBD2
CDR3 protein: CASSQLPSGYNEQFF
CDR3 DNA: TGTGCCAGCAGCCAATTGCCTAGCGGGTACAATGAGCAGTTCTTC

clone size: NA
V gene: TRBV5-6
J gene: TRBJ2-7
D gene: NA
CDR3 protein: CASSPGGAYEQYF
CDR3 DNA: TGTGCCAGCAGCCCGGGCGGGGCCTACGAGCAGTACTTC

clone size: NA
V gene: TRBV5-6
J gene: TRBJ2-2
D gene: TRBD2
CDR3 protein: CASSALAESYGELFF
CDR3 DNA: TGTGCCAGCAGCGCCCTAGCGGAGTCCTACGGGGAGCTGTTTTTT

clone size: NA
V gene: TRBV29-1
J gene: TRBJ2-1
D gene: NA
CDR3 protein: CSVEDSRLEQFF
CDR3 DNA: TGCAGCGTTGAAGATAGCCGCCTCGAGCAGTTCTTC

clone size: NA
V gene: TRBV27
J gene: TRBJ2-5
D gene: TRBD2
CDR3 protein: CASSRRLAGGGETQYF
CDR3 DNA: TGTGCCAGCAGTCGCCGACTAGCGGGAGGAGGTGAGACCCAGTACTTC

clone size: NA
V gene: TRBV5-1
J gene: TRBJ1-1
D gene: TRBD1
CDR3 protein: CASSTDRGMNTEAFF
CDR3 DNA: TGCGCCAGCAGCACCGACAGGGGGATGAACACTGAAGCTTTCTTT

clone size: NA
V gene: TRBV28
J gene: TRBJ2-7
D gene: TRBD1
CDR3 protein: CASSRTGAGEQYF
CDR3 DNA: TGTGCCAGCAGCCGGACAGGGGCAGGAGAGCAGTACTTC

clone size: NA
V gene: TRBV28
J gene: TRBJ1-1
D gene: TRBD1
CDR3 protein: CASSLGTGDEAFF
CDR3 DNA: TGTGCCAGCAGTTTGGGGACAGGAGATGAAGCTTTCTTT

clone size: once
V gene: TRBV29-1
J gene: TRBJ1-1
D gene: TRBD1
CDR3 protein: CSVHRDSLNTEAFF
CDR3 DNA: TGCAGCGTTCACCGGGACAGTTTGAACACTGAAGCTTTCTTT

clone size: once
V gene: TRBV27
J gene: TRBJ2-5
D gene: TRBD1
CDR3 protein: CASSLSGQGVQETQYF
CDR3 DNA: TGTGCCAGCAGTTTATCGGGACAGGGAGTCCAAGAGACCCAGTACTTC

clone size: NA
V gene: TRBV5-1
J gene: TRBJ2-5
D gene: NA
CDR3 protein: CASSLLVRGKETQYF
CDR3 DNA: TGCGCCAGCAGCCTACTAGTTCGCGGAAAAGAGACCCAGTACTTC

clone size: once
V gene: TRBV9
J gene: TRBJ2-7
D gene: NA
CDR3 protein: CASSVSGGNYEQYF
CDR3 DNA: TGTGCCAGCAGCGTCAGCGGAGGGAACTACGAGCAGTACTTC

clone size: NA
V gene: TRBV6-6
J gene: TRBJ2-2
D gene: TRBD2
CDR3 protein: CASSSGTSSTGELFF
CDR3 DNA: TGTGCCAGCAGTTCCGGGACTAGCAGCACCGGGGAGCTGTTTTTT

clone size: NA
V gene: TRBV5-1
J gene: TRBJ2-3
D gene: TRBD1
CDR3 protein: CASSFQGAIDTQYF
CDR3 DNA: TGCGCCAGCAGCTTCCAGGGGGCGATAGATACGCAGTATTTT

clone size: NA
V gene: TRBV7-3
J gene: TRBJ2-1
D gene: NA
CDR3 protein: CASSPRVENEQFF
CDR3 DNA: TGTGCCAGCAGCCCGAGGGTGGAGAATGAGCAGTTCTTC

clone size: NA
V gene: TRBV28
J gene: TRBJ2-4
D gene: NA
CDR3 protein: CASSIIQAGAKNIQYF
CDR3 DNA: TGTGCCAGCAGTATTATCCAAGCGGGAGCCAAAAACATTCAGTACTTC